The sequence of this TCR beta chain was determined in a study of T cell responses to AZD1222 COVID-19 vaccine. General study points: The donors showed a predominance of white British ancestry and of females, with possible underestimation of clonal diversity. Dominant CD4 TCR responses targeted spike regions 160-218 and 743-854. Sampling that yielded the repertoires occurred only after the peak T cell response.

Method: immunoSEQ multiplex PCR; TCRdb's copy keeps in-frame clones and lacks some. The data contain under 200,000 clones, roughly nine tenths of them singletons. Trimming cost V 9 bases and J 2 bases, with 11 bases left between them. CDR1 and CDR2 from the germline V gene are LNHDA and SQIVND (reference sequence). CDR3 length: 13 amino acids. About this clone: Its antigen is not identified.

Specimen: peripheral blood, collected 28 days after the second dose of the MenACWY control vaccine. The clonotype originates from an adult who received the MenACWY meningococcal vaccine as a control. This chain uses TRBV19 with TRBJ1-5, with no clear D. CDR3 in DNA: TGTGCCAGCAGGACTGGTCGCAATCAGCCCCAGCATTTT. This encodes CASRTGRNQPQHF.